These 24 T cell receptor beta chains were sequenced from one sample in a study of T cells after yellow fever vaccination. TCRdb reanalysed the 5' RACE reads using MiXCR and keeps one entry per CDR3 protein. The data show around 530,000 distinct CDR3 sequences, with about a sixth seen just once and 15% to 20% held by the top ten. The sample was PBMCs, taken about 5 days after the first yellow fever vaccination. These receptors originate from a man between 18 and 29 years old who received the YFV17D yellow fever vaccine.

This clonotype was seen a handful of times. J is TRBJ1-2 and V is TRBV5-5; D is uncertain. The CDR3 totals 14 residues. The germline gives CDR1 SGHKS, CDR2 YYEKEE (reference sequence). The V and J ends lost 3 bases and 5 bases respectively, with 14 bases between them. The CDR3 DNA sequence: TGTGCCAGCAGCTCGGGCCTGGGAAGATATGGCTACACCTTC. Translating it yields CASSSGLGRYGYTF. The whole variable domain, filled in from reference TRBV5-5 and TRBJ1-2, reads DAGVTQSPTHLIKTRGQQVTLRCSPISGHKSVSWYQQVLGQGPQFIFQYYEKEERGRGNFPDRFSARQFPNYSSELNVNALLLGDSALYLCASSSGLGRYGYTFGSGTRLTVV.

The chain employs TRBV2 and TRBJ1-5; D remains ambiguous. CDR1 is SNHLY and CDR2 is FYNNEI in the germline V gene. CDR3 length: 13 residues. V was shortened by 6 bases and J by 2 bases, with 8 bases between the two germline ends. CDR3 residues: CASRTEGNQPQHF. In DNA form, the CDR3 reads TGTGCCAGCAGAACGGAGGGCAATCAGCCCCAGCATTTT.

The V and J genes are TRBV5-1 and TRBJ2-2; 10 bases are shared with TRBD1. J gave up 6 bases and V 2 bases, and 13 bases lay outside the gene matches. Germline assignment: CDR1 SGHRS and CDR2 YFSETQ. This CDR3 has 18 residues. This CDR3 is CASSFAPPGQGWAGELFF. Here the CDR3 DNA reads TGCGCCAGCAGCTTCGCCCCCCCGGGACAGGGGTGGGCCGGGGAGCTGTTTTTT.

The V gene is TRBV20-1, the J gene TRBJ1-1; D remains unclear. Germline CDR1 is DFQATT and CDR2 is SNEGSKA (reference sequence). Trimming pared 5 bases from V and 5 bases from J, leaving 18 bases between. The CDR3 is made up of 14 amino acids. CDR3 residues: CSAASGNSGTEAFF. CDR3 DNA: TGCAGTGCTGCAAGCGGCAACTCGGGGACTGAAGCTTTCTTT.

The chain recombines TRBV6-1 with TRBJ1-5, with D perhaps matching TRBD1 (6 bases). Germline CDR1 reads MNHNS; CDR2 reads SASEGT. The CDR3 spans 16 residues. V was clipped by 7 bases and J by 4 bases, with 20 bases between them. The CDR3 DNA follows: TGTGCCAGCAAGGAATGGGTGGACAGTTGGAATCAGCCCCAGCATTTT. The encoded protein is CASKEWVDSWNQPQHF.

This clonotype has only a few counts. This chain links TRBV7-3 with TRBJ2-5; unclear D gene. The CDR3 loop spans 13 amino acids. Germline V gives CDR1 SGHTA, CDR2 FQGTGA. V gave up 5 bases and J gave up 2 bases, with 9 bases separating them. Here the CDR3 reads CASSRRRQETQYF. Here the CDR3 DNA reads TGTGCCAGCAGCCGCCGTAGGCAAGAGACCCAGTACTTC.

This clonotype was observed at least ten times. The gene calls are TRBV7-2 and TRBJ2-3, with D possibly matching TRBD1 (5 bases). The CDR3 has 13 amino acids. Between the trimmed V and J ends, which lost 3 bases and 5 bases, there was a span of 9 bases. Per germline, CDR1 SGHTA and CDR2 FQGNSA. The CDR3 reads CASSFGAGDTQYF. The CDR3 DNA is TGTGCCAGCAGCTTTGGGGCTGGAGATACGCAGTATTTT.

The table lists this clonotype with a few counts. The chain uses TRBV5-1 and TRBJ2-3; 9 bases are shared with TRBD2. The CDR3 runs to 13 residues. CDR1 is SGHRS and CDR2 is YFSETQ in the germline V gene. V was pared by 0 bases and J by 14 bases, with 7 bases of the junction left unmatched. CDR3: CASSLEGSGGRYF. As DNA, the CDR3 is TGCGCCAGCAGCTTGGAGGGTAGCGGGGGCCGGTATTTT.

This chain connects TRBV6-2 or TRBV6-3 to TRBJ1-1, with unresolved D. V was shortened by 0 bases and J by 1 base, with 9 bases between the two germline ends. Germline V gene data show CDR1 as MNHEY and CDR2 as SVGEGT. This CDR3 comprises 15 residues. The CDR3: CASSYSIKGNTEAFF. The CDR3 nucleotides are TGTGCCAGCAGTTACTCTATTAAGGGGAACACTGAAGCTTTCTTT.

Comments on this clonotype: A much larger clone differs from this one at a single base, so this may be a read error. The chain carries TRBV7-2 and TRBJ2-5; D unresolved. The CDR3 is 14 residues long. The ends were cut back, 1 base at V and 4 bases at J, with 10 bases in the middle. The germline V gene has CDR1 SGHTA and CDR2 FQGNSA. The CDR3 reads CASSLVVYRETQYF. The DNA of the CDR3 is TGTGCCAGCAGCTTAGTTGTCTACCGAGAGACCCAGTACTTC.

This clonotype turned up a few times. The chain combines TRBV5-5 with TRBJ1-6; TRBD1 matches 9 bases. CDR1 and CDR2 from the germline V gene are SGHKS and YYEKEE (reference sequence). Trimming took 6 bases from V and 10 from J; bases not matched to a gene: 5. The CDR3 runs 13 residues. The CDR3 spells CASTDRGRSPLHF. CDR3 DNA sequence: TGTGCCAGCACTGACAGGGGGAGATCACCCCTCCACTTT.

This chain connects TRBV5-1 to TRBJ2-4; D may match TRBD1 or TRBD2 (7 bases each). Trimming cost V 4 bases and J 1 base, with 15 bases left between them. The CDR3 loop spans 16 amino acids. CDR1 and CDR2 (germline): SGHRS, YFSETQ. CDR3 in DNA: TGCGCCAGCAGCCAGGGGGGGGGTGCGGCCAAAAACATTCAGTACTTC. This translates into CASSQGGGAAKNIQYF. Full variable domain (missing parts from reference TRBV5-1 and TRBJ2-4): KAGVTQTPRYLIKTRGQQVTLSCSPISGHRSVSWYQQTPGQGLQFLFEYFSETQRNKGNFPGRFSGRQFSNSRSEMNVSTLELGDSALYLCASSQGGGAAKNIQYFGAGTRLSVL.

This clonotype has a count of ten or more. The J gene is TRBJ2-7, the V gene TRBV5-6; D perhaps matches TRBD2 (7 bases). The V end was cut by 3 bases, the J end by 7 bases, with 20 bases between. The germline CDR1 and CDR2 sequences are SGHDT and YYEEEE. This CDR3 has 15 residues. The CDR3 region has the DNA TGTGCCAGCAGCTCCCGCCGGGGGGCGGAAGATGAGCAGTACTTC. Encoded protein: CASSSRRGAEDEQYF. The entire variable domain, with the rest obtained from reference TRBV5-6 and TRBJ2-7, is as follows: DAGVTQSPTHLIKTRGQQVTLRCSPKSGHDTVSWYQQALGQGPQFIFQYYEEEERQRGNFPDRFSGHQFPNYSSELNVNALLLGDSALYLCASSSRRGAEDEQYFGPGTRLTVT.

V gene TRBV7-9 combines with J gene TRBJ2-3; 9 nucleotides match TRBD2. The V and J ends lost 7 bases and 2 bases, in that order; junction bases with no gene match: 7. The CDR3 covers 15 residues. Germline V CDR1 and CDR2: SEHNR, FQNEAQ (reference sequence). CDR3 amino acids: CASIILAGDTDTQYF. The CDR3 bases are TGTGCCAGCATCATCTTAGCGGGGGACACAGATACGCAGTATTTT.

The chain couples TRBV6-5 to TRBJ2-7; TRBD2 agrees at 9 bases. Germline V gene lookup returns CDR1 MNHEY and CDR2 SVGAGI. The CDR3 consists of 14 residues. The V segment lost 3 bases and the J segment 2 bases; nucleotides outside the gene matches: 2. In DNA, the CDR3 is TGTGCCAGCAGTTATAGGACTAGCGCCTACGAGCAGTACGTC. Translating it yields CASSYRTSAYEQYV.

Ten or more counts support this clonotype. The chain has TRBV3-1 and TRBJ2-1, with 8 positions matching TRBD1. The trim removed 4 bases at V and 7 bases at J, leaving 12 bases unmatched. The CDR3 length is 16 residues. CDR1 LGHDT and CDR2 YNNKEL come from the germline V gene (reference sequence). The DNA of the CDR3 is TGTGCCAGCAGCCCCTCGACAGGGGTCGCCGGAAATGAGCAGTTCTTC. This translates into CASSPSTGVAGNEQFF.

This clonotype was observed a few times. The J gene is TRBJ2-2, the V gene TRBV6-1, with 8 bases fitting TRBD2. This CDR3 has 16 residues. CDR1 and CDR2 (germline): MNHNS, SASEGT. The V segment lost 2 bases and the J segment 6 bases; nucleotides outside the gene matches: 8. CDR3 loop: CASSELSGGPPGELFF. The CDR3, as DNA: TGTGCCAGCAGTGAATTAAGCGGGGGTCCCCCCGGGGAGCTGTTTTTT.

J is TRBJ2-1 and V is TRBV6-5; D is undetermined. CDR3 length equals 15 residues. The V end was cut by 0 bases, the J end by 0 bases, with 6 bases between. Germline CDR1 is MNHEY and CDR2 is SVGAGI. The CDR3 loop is CASSYSTLSYNEQFF. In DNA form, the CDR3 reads TGTGCCAGCAGTTACTCGACCCTCTCCTACAATGAGCAGTTCTTC.

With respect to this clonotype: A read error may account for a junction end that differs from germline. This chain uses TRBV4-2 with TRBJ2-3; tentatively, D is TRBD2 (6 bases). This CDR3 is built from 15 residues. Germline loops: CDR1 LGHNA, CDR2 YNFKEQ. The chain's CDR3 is CASSLSGGPTNTQYF. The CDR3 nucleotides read TGTGCCAGCAGCCTTAGCGGCGGCCCCACAAATACGCAGTATTTT.

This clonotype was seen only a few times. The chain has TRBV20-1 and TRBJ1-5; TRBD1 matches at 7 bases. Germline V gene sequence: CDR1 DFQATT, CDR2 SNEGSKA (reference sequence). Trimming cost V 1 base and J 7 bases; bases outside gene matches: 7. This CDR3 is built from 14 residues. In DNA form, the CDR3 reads TGCAGTGCTAGAGCAGGGGGGAGAGAACAGCCCCAGCATTTT. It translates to CSARAGGREQPQHF.

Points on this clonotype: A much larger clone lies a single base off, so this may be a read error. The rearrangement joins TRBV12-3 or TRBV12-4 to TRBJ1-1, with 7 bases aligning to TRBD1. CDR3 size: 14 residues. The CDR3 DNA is TGTGACAGCAGTTCCTCGCGCGGGACAGACAAAGCTTTCTTT. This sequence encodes CDSSSSRGTDKAFF.

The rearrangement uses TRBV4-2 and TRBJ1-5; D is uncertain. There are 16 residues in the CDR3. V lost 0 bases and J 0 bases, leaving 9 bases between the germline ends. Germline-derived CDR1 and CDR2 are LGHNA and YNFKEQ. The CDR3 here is CASSQEADYSNQPQHF. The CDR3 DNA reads TGTGCCAGCAGCCAAGAGGCGGACTATAGCAATCAGCCCCAGCATTTT.

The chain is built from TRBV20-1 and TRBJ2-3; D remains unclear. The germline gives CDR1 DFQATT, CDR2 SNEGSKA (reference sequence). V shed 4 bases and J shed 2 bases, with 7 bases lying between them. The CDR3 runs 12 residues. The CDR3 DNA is TGCAGTGCTACCCCTCCCACAGATACGCAGTATTTT. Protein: CSATPPTDTQYF.

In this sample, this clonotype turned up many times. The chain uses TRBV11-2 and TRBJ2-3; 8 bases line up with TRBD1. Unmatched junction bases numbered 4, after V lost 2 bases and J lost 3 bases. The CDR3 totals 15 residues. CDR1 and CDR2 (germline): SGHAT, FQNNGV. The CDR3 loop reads CASSLNTGGTDTQYF. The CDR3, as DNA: TGTGCCAGCAGCTTAAACACAGGGGGGACAGATACGCAGTATTTT.